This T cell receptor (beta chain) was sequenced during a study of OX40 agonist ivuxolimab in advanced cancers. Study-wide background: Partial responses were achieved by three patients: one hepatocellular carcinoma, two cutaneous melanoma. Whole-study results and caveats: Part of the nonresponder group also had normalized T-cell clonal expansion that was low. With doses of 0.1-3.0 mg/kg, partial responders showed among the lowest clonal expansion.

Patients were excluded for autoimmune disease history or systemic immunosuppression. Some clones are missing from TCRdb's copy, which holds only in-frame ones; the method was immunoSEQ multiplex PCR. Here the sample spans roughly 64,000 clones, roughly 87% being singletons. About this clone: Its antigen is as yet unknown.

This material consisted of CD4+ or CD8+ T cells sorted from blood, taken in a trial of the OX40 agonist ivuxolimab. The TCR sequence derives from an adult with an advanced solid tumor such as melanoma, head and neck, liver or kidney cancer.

The CDR3, as DNA: TGTGCCAGCGCCCGGGGAGATCAGCCCCAGCATTTT. Translated, it gives CASARGDQPQHF. The chain couples TRBV7-9 to TRBJ1-5; D call uncertain. Germline V gene sequence: CDR1 SEHNR, CDR2 FQNEAQ (reference sequence). The CDR3 has 12 amino acids. V was shortened by 8 bases and J by 5 bases, with 10 bases between the two germline ends.